The T cell receptor beta chain described here comes from a study of cytomegalovirus exposure and HLA in healthy donors. Points from the study as a whole: Cytomegalovirus association was listed for approximately 160 TCR beta chains. The tendency of first-cohort TCR clusters to co-occur in the roughly 110 validation repertoires was the finding of a later analysis. Per published reports, the classifier diagnosed cytomegalovirus status with high specificity and sensitivity.

For this clone: What it binds is not known.

Profiling relied on immunoSEQ multiplex PCR, and the TCRdb table lists in-frame clones only, not all of them. The repertoire holds around 66,000 clones, approximately 97% seen once, with around 1.6% in the top ten. Germline CDR1 and CDR2: SGHNT and YYREEE (reference sequence). The CDR3 runs to 13 residues. Deletions cut 3 bases from V and 6 bases from J, with 11 bases between. This chain links TRBV5-4 with TRBJ2-3; no firm D call. The sequenced sample was PBMCs. This clonotype originated in a woman in her late teens or twenties in good health and CMV-seropositive. CDR3 protein: CASSWRASDTQYF. The CDR3 DNA reads as TGTGCCAGCAGCTGGAGAGCGAGCGATACGCAGTATTTT.